This is a list of T cell receptor beta chains from one sample in a study of blood T cell repertoires in COVID-19. Here immunoSEQ multiplex PCR was the method, and the copy in TCRdb shows in-frame clones only, minus some. The table shows approximately 90,000 clones, with approximately 89% occurring only once. Sequenced material: peripheral blood. The receptors were gathered from a man aged 60 to 75 with acute or convalescent COVID-19. CDR3s include the opening cysteine and the closing phenylalanine or tryptophan. A D gene is named only where the DNA matches it firmly. Rows give clone size only sometimes, using once, few, many, or a class for an expanded clone.

v_gene	j_gene	abundance	d_gene	CDR3nt	CDR3aa
TRBV30	TRBJ1-2	NA	NA	TGTGCCTGGAGTGTACGTGCTCGGGGTAGCTATGGCTACACCTTC	CAWSVRARGSYGYTF
TRBV19	TRBJ2-1	NA	NA	TGTGCCAGTAGTATCCGGACTCCCACCCTATCCAATGAGCAGTTCTTC	CASSIRTPTLSNEQFF
TRBV7-8	TRBJ1-4	NA	NA	TGTGCCAGCAGCTTGGGCGGGAGGGAAAAACTGTTTTTT	CASSLGGREKLFF
TRBV6-5	TRBJ1-6	once	TRBD1	TGTGCCAGCAGTTACTTTGGGACAGCGAATTCACCCCTCCACTTT	CASSYFGTANSPLHF
TRBV3-1/TRBV3-2	TRBJ1-1	once	TRBD1	TGTGCCAGCAGCCCCCGGGACAGGGCTCCGAACACTGAAGCTTTCTTT	CASSPRDRAPNTEAFF
TRBV6-5	TRBJ1-2	NA	TRBD1	TGTGCCAGCAGACCGGGACAGAGCTATGGCTACACCTTC	CASRPGQSYGYTF
TRBV6-1	TRBJ1-3	NA	NA	TGTGCCAGCAGTGAAAGGACAGACCCATTTGGAAACACCATATATTTT	CASSERTDPFGNTIYF
TRBV6-5	TRBJ1-2	NA	NA	TGTGCCAGCAGCATGGGGGGGATCGGAGGTGGCTACACCTTC	CASSMGGIGGGYTF
TRBV10-3	TRBJ2-1	once	TRBD2	TGTGCCATCAGTGGGACTAGCCTCGAGCAGTTCTTC	CAISGTSLEQFF
TRBV4-2	TRBJ2-3	once	NA	TGTGCCAGCAGCCAAGATGCAAGCGGGCCTAGCACAGATACGCAGTATTTT	CASSQDASGPSTDTQYF
TRBV7-6	TRBJ2-3	once	TRBD1	TGTGCCAGCAGACGGACAGGCCTCAGCACAGATACGCAGTATTTT	CASRRTGLSTDTQYF
TRBV30	TRBJ2-5	NA	TRBD2	TGTGCCTGGAGGGGACTAGCGGAGACCCAGTACTTC	CAWRGLAETQYF
TRBV5-4	TRBJ1-1	NA	NA	TGTGCCAGCAGCTTGGGTATGAACACTGAAGCTTTCTTT	CASSLGMNTEAFF